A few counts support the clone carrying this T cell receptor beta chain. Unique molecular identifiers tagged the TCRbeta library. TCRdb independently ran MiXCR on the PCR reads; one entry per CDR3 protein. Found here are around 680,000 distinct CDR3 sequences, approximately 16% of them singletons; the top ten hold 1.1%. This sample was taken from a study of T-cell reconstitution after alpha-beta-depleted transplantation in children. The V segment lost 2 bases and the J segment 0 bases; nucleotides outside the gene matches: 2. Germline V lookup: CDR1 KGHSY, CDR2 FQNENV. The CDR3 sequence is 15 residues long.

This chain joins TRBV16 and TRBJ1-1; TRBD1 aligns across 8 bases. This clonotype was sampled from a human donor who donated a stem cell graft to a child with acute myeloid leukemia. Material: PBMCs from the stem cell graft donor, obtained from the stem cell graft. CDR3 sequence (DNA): TGTGCCAGCAGCCAAAGACAGGGGATGAACACTGAAGCTTTCTTT. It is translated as CASSQRQGMNTEAFF. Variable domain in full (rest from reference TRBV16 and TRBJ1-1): GEEVAQTPKHLVRGEGQKAKLYCAPIKGHSYVFWYQQVLKNEFKFLISFQNENVFDETGMPKERFSAKCLPNSPCSLEIQATKLEDSAVYFCASSQRQGMNTEAFFGQGTRLTVV.